This is a list of T cell receptor beta chains from one sample in a study of cytomegalovirus exposure and HLA in healthy donors. The method was immunoSEQ multiplex PCR; TCRdb's version includes in-frame clones alone and lacks a portion of them. The sample holds roughly 120,000 clones, approximately 80% seen once. The specimen sequenced was PBMCs. All receptors come from a man aged 25-45 years in good health and CMV-seropositive. The conserved cysteine and the conserved F or W are not part of the CDR3 here.

CDR3 protein: ASTPGLAYNEQF
V gene: TRBV11-2
J gene: TRBJ2-1
CDR3 length: 12

CDR3 protein: ASSFGSSYEQY
V gene: TRBV5-6
J gene: -
CDR3 length: 11

CDR3 protein: ASSSNPTNNEQF
V gene: TRBV7-6
J gene: TRBJ2-1
CDR3 length: 12

CDR3 protein: ASSLQGKGTEAF
V gene: TRBV7-8
J gene: TRBJ1-1
CDR3 length: 12

CDR3 protein: ASDPGQGNTEAF
V gene: TRBV19
J gene: TRBJ1-1
CDR3 length: 12

CDR3 protein: ASSLLRGTGLSGANVLT
V gene: TRBV5-1
J gene: TRBJ2-6
CDR3 length: 17

CDR3 protein: ASSSRGGYGYT
V gene: TRBV28
J gene: TRBJ1-2
CDR3 length: 11

CDR3 protein: ASSWGDRGGYT
V gene: TRBV5-6
J gene: TRBJ1-2
CDR3 length: 11

CDR3 protein: ASSPFPSYEQY
V gene: TRBV7-9
J gene: -
CDR3 length: 11

CDR3 protein: AWSVREGQIGRLVEKLF
V gene: TRBV30
J gene: TRBJ1-4
CDR3 length: 17

CDR3 protein: ASSGTGQGKVGESYEQY
V gene: TRBV2
J gene: TRBJ2-7
CDR3 length: 17

CDR3 protein: AWSESLGNTIY
V gene: TRBV30
J gene: TRBJ1-3
CDR3 length: 11

CDR3 protein: ASSQGAGSYEQY
V gene: TRBV4-3
J gene: TRBJ2-7
CDR3 length: 12

CDR3 protein: ASSRPGTEGSYEQY
V gene: TRBV7-2
J gene: TRBJ2-7
CDR3 length: 14

CDR3 protein: ASRLGGQGASGYT
V gene: TRBV12-2
J gene: TRBJ1-2
CDR3 length: 13

CDR3 protein: ASAHGTTNYGYT
V gene: TRBV7-9
J gene: TRBJ1-2
CDR3 length: 12

CDR3 protein: ASSKENRESAGANVLT
V gene: TRBV21-1
J gene: TRBJ2-6
CDR3 length: 16

CDR3 protein: AISEPSGYSYNEQF
V gene: TRBV10-3
J gene: TRBJ2-1
CDR3 length: 14

CDR3 protein: ASSLVRGSNTGELF
V gene: TRBV11-3
J gene: TRBJ2-2
CDR3 length: 14

CDR3 protein: ASSSTRGTGINYGYT
V gene: TRBV9
J gene: TRBJ1-2
CDR3 length: 15

CDR3 protein: ASSLVRGGRTDTQY
V gene: TRBV5-8
J gene: TRBJ2-3
CDR3 length: 14

CDR3 protein: ASSELLSGGKTGELF
V gene: TRBV25-1
J gene: TRBJ2-2
CDR3 length: 15

CDR3 protein: AISGGHTDTQY
V gene: TRBV10-3
J gene: TRBJ2-3
CDR3 length: 11

CDR3 protein: AWSKTGRETQY
V gene: TRBV30
J gene: TRBJ2-5
CDR3 length: 11

CDR3 protein: ASSLVSGQGSYEQY
V gene: TRBV7-2
J gene: TRBJ2-7
CDR3 length: 14

CDR3 protein: ASSLYPDTQY
V gene: TRBV11-2
J gene: TRBJ2-3
CDR3 length: 10

CDR3 protein: SVIGTGSNTEAF
V gene: TRBV29-1
J gene: TRBJ1-1
CDR3 length: 12

CDR3 protein: ASSVESSSYNEQF
V gene: TRBV9
J gene: TRBJ2-1
CDR3 length: 13

CDR3 protein: ASSDRASEAF
V gene: TRBV6-1
J gene: TRBJ1-1
CDR3 length: 10

CDR3 protein: ASSEVPGQGLDGYT
V gene: TRBV6-1
J gene: TRBJ1-2
CDR3 length: 14

CDR3 protein: ASRLRDFLGSPLH
V gene: TRBV5-8
J gene: TRBJ1-6
CDR3 length: 13

CDR3 protein: ASSPTTGINEQF
V gene: TRBV7-8
J gene: TRBJ2-1
CDR3 length: 12

CDR3 protein: ATRGGANTGELF
V gene: TRBV11-3
J gene: TRBJ2-2
CDR3 length: 12

CDR3 protein: ASSLASLDTDTQY
V gene: TRBV9
J gene: TRBJ2-3
CDR3 length: 13

CDR3 protein: ASSAGEGYGEQF
V gene: TRBV10-1
J gene: TRBJ2-1
CDR3 length: 12

CDR3 protein: ASSLYAINQPQH
V gene: TRBV27
J gene: TRBJ1-5
CDR3 length: 12

CDR3 protein: TSRETSGGTNEQF
V gene: TRBV25-1
J gene: TRBJ2-1
CDR3 length: 13

CDR3 protein: ASRDTGSSYNSPLH
V gene: TRBV5-5
J gene: TRBJ1-6
CDR3 length: 14

CDR3 protein: SVDSGDTQY
V gene: TRBV29-1
J gene: TRBJ2-3
CDR3 length: 9

CDR3 protein: ASSPSGELF
V gene: TRBV18
J gene: TRBJ2-2
CDR3 length: 9

CDR3 protein: ASRGRDRQDSPLH
V gene: TRBV19
J gene: TRBJ1-6
CDR3 length: 13

CDR3 protein: ASSVVGDSYGYT
V gene: TRBV9
J gene: TRBJ1-2
CDR3 length: 12

CDR3 protein: ASSPDSGTFAYH
V gene: TRBV6-5
J gene: TRBJ1-6
CDR3 length: 12

CDR3 protein: ASSKGSLGLAGGELF
V gene: TRBV21-1
J gene: TRBJ2-2
CDR3 length: 15

CDR3 protein: ASSVVAGELF
V gene: TRBV9
J gene: TRBJ2-2
CDR3 length: 10

CDR3 protein: ASSQAGGLGLETQY
V gene: TRBV4-3
J gene: TRBJ2-5
CDR3 length: 14

CDR3 protein: ASSTNPTTDTQY
V gene: TRBV19
J gene: TRBJ2-3
CDR3 length: 12

CDR3 protein: ASSSGLAGGWTDTQY
V gene: TRBV5-6
J gene: TRBJ2-3
CDR3 length: 15

CDR3 protein: ASRLRTGETGELF
V gene: TRBV4-1
J gene: TRBJ2-2
CDR3 length: 13